The next 11 T cell receptor beta chains were all read from a single sample in a study of CD8 T cells in Susac syndrome (dated by TCRdb to about 2019). The library was generated by the immunoSEQ multiplex PCR assay. RNA was extracted using the RNeasy kit, and about 0.45 to 1 ug of the RNA was reverse transcribed with random hexamers. TCRdb took the public reads, trimmed them with fastp at Q25, ran MiXCR for clone calling and kept in-frame beta chains. Every CDR3 protein is listed once, alongside the most common genes and DNA of its rows. The sample table records about 84,000 distinct CDR3 sequences; just under 95% of these occur just once. The ten biggest clones cover less than 0.35% of the sample. The source material was CD8+ T cells from PBMCs. These receptors were taken from a human donor in good health.

V usage is TRBV2 and J usage is TRBJ2-7; D is unresolved. Trimming cost V 5 bases and J 2 bases, with 7 bases left between them. The CDR3 loop spans 12 amino acids. Germline V CDR1 and CDR2: SNHLY, FYNNEI. This CDR3 is CASSPNTYEQYF. In DNA, the CDR3 is TGTGCCAGCAGTCCTAATACCTACGAGCAGTACTTC.

J is TRBJ2-3 and V is TRBV15; D is perhaps TRBD2 (6 bases). The length of the CDR3 is 15 residues. The germline CDR1 and CDR2 sequences are LNHNV and YYDKDF (reference sequence). Trimming took off 6 bases at V and 1 base at J, with 14 bases between the two ends. The CDR3 is CATRGGVGGTDTQYF. As DNA, the CDR3 is TGTGCCACCAGAGGAGGGGTGGGGGGCACAGATACGCAGTATTTT.

This clonotype was counted once. The chain has TRBV3-1 and TRBJ2-5, with D possibly TRBD2 on 7 matching bases. V was cut by 0 bases and J by 5 bases, with 25 bases left in between. The CDR3 runs to 19 residues. Germline assignment: CDR1 LGHDT and CDR2 YNNKEL (reference sequence). CDR3 in amino acids: CASSQDLPPDSGAQETQYF. CDR3 coding DNA: TGTGCCAGCAGCCAAGATCTCCCTCCGGACAGCGGGGCGCAGGAGACCCAGTACTTC.

The chain employs TRBV20-1 and TRBJ2-7; 9 bases agree with TRBD2. The germline CDR1 and CDR2 sequences are DFQATT and SNEGSKA (reference sequence). The CDR3 is 15 amino acids. V lost 1 base, J lost 3 bases, and 7 bases stayed unmatched. The CDR3 coding sequence is TGCAGTGCTAGAGTCTCTAGCGGGGTCTTCTACGAGCAGTACTTC. Protein: CSARVSSGVFYEQYF.

J is TRBJ2-3 and V is TRBV6-1, with 14 bases matching TRBD2. Trimming cost V 6 bases and J 4 bases; bases outside gene matches: 9. The CDR3 has 17 residues. The germline gives CDR1 MNHNS, CDR2 SASEGT. CDR3: CASSGTSGGPSADTQYF. The CDR3 coding sequence is TGTGCCAGCAGCGGGACTAGCGGGGGCCCTTCGGCAGATACGCAGTATTTT.

This chain connects TRBV29-1 to TRBJ2-3; tentative D call: TRBD2 (6 bases). The ends were cut back, 4 bases at V and 6 bases at J, with 17 bases in the middle. Germline values: CDR1 SQVTM, CDR2 ANQGSEA. This CDR3 spans 14 amino acids. CDR3: CSVGGLPRADTQYF. The DNA for the CDR3 is TGCAGCGTTGGGGGACTCCCTAGGGCCGATACGCAGTATTTT.

This chain connects TRBV9 to TRBJ2-5; TRBD2 agrees at 8 bases. Germline trimming cut 3 bases from V and 2 bases from J; bases unmatched to any gene: 9. The CDR3 length is 16 residues. CDR1 is SGDLS and CDR2 is YYNGEE in the germline V gene. CDR3 residues: CASSAGTAGAQETQYF. The CDR3 DNA follows: TGTGCCAGCAGCGCGGGAACAGCGGGGGCTCAAGAGACCCAGTACTTC.

The rearrangement links TRBV24-1 to TRBJ2-3; D unresolved. V was shortened by 5 bases and J by 4 bases, with 12 bases between the two germline ends. The CDR3 has 14 amino acids. The germline V gene encodes CDR1 KGHDR and CDR2 SFDVKD. The CDR3 sequence is CATSGEDTADTQYF. DNA for the CDR3: TGTGCCACCAGTGGTGAAGACACCGCAGATACGCAGTATTTT.

The V call is TRBV12-3 or TRBV12-4, the J call TRBJ1-6; tentatively, D is TRBD1 (6 bases). The CDR3 runs to 17 residues. The V gene lost 5 bases and the J gene lost 9 bases, with 23 bases spanning the gap. The CDR3, as DNA: TGTGCCAGCAGTAGTGCGACAGGTTCCCTATGGGGTTCACCCCTCCACTTT. The encoded protein is CASSSATGSLWGSPLHF.

This chain uses TRBV5-6 with TRBJ1-5; D ambiguous. Germline V lookup: CDR1 SGHDT, CDR2 YYEEEE. Deletions cut 0 bases from V and 0 bases from J, with 7 bases between. This CDR3 spans 15 amino acids. Here the CDR3 DNA reads TGTGCCAGCAGCTTGGGGAGTTATAGCAATCAGCCCCAGCATTTT. It codes for CASSLGSYSNQPQHF.

V and J are TRBV5-6 and TRBJ1-1; no definite D call. Between the trimmed V and J ends, which lost 3 bases and 0 bases, there was a span of 9 bases. Germline values: CDR1 SGHDT, CDR2 YYEEEE. The CDR3 covers 14 residues. This chain's CDR3 is CASSYGEMNTEAFF. The CDR3 nucleotides are TGTGCCAGCAGCTACGGGGAAATGAACACTGAAGCTTTCTTT.